This note documents a single TCR beta chain sequence. Diagnoses were established using clinical symptoms, serum thyroxine and TRAb, thyroid ultrasound and orbital computed tomography. This entry belongs to a study of T cells in Graves' hyperthyroidism and ophthalmopathy. The germline V and J ends were trimmed by 3 bases and 4 bases, with 9 bases remaining between them. This CDR3 contains 13 residues. Authors of the study amplified TCR beta CDR3 regions from RNA transcripts. A set of HTBI primers served as the primers for a first-round RT-PCR of the TCR CDR3. TCRdb passed the multiplex PCR reads through MiXCR, listing each CDR3 protein once. Seen here are 500,000 to 600,000 distinct CDR3 sequences, 40% to 55% observed once, and the top ten hold around 20%.

The TCR comes from an adult woman with Graves' disease, either hyperthyroidism or ophthalmopathy (not recorded which). The chain links TRBV12-3 or TRBV12-4 to TRBJ1-1, with D uncertain. Sequenced input: peripheral blood or thyroid tissue (not recorded which). CDR3 sequence (DNA): TGTGCCAGCAGTTTGGGAGGGCTCACTGAAGCTTTCTTT. Its protein product is CASSLGGLTEAFF.